These 5 T cell receptor beta chains were sequenced from one sample in a study of OX40 agonist ivuxolimab in advanced cancers. Here immunoSEQ multiplex PCR was the method, and the copy in TCRdb shows in-frame clones only, minus some. The table records about 62,000 clones, around 82% of them present only once. Sequenced material: CD4+ or CD8+ T cells sorted from blood, taken in a trial of the OX40 agonist ivuxolimab. These receptors all stem from an adult with an advanced solid tumor such as melanoma, head and neck, liver or kidney cancer.

The genes are TRBV7-8 and TRBJ2-2; D is unresolved. The germline gives CDR1 SGHVS, CDR2 FQNEAQ. Between the trimmed V and J ends, which lost 7 bases and 2 bases, there was a span of 20 bases. The CDR3 spans 17 residues. CDR3 protein: CASKPRITLGNTGELFF. In nucleotides, the CDR3 is TGTGCCAGCAAACCCAGAATCACCTTAGGCAACACCGGGGAGCTGTTTTTT. Drawing the rest from reference TRBV7-8 and TRBJ2-2, the complete variable domain is GAGVSQSPRYKVAKRGQDVALRCDPISGHVSLFWYQQALGQGPEFLTYFQNEAQLDKSGLPSDRFFAERPEGSVSTLKIQRTQQEDSAVYLCASKPRITLGNTGELFFGEGSRLTVL.

This clone appeared a single time. V usage is TRBV30 and J usage is TRBJ1-2; D is uncertain. The CDR3 extends over 11 amino acids. Per germline, CDR1 GTSNPN and CDR2 SVGIG (reference sequence). V was shortened by 5 bases and J by 4 bases, with 8 bases between the two germline ends. The CDR3 reads CAWGLAYGYTF. CDR3 nucleotides: TGTGCCTGGGGTTTAGCCTATGGCTACACCTTC.

The genes are TRBV5-6 and TRBJ2-7, with 8 bases matching TRBD2. J lost 4 bases, V lost 3 bases, and 6 bases had no gene match. The CDR3 loop spans 14 amino acids. Germline assignment: CDR1 SGHDT and CDR2 YYEEEE. The CDR3 DNA reads TGTGCCAGCAGCTCGGGACTAGGACTATACGAGCAGTACTTC. Protein sequence: CASSSGLGLYEQYF.

The CDR3 DNA follows: TGTGCCAGCAGGGTGGGAAACTATGGCTACACCTTC. Encoded protein: CASRVGNYGYTF. V and J are TRBV6-5 and TRBJ1-2; D uncertain. Trimming took 6 bases from V and 2 from J, leaving 7 bases between them. There are 12 residues in the CDR3. Germline CDR1 reads MNHEY; CDR2 reads SVGAGI.

V is TRBV19 and J is TRBJ1-1; tentatively, D is TRBD1 (6 bases). Germline CDR1 and CDR2: LNHDA and SQIVND (reference sequence). The CDR3 is 15 amino acids. Trimming took off 5 bases at V and 4 bases at J, with 17 bases between the two ends. The CDR3 here is CASSSHREGGTEAFF. The CDR3 DNA sequence: TGTGCCAGTAGTTCGCACAGGGAAGGGGGCACTGAAGCTTTCTTT.